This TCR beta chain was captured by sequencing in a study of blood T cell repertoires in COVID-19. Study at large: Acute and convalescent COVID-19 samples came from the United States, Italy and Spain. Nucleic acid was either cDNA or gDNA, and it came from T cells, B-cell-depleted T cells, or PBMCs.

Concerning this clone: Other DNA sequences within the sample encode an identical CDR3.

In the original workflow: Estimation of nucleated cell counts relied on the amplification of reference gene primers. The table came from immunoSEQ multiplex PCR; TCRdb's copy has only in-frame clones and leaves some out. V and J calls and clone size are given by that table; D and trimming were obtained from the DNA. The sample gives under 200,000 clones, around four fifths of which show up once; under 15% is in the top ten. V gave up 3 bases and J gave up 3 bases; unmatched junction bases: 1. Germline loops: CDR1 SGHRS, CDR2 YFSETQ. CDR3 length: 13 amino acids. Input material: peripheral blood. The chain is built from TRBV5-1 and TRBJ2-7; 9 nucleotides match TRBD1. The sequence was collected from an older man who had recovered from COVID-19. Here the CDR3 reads CASSSGQGYEQYF. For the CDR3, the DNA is TGCGCCAGCAGCTCGGGACAGGGCTACGAGCAGTACTTC.